These T cell receptor beta chains were read from a single sample in a study of CD8+CD57+ T cells in acquired aplastic anemia. TCRdb reprocessed the reads with MiXCR, giving one entry per CDR3 protein. The sample has 150,000 to 200,000 distinct CDR3 sequences, 50% to 75% seen once. The sample comprised sorted CD4+, CD8+, or CD8+CD57+ T cells (not recorded which) from PBMCs. The origin of the receptors is a human donor with severe aplastic anemia or a healthy control (not recorded which). The CDR3 runs from the conserved cysteine through the conserved F or W. The D gene is left open where the match is weak. The size of a clone is reported for some rows only, either as once, few or many, or as a class for expanded clones.

cdr3_aa cdr3_nt v_call d_call j_call clone_size
CASSEEGQGYGYTF TGTGCCAGCAGTGAGGAGGGACAGGGGTATGGCTACACCTTC TRBV6-4 TRBD1 TRBJ1-2 -
CATSRDGLAGVANTGGLFF TGTGCCACCAGCAGAGATGGACTAGCGGGGGTTGCGAACACCGGGGGGCTGTTTTTT TRBV15 TRBD2 TRBJ2-2 -
CASNRQGRGNYEQYF TGTGCCAGTAACCGACAGGGTAGGGGTAACTACGAGCAGTACTTC TRBV19 TRBD1 TRBJ2-7 -
CASSEIGQANYGYTF TGTGCCAGCAGTGAAATAGGGCAAGCTAACTATGGCTACACCTTC TRBV6-1 - TRBJ1-2 many
CASSPSYEQYF TGTGCCAGCTCACCATCCTACGAGCAGTACTTC TRBV7-2 - TRBJ2-7 many
CSAQRGQQYYEQYF TGCAGTGCCCAGCGGGGACAACAATACTACGAGCAGTACTTC TRBV20-1 - TRBJ2-7 once
CSVQPSSYEQYF TGCAGCGTTCAACCAAGCTCCTACGAGCAGTACTTC TRBV29-1 - TRBJ2-7 -
CASRLTGGADTQYF TGTGCCAGTAGACTGACAGGGGGCGCTGATACGCAGTATTTT TRBV19 TRBD1 TRBJ2-3 -
CASSRVQGETQYF TGTGCCAGCAGCCGAGTTCAGGGGGAGACCCAGTACTTC TRBV7-2 - TRBJ2-5 -
CASSEGAGELFF TGTGCCAGCAGTGAGGGGGCCGGGGAGCTGTTTTTT TRBV6-4 - TRBJ2-2 -
CASSTLQAGSNQPQHF TGTGCCAGCAGTACTCTTCAGGCAGGCTCAAATCAGCCCCAGCATTTT TRBV2 - TRBJ1-5 -
CASSYIGGNQPQHF TGTGCCAGCAGTTACATAGGAGGGAATCAGCCCCAGCATTTT TRBV6-2/TRBV6-3 - TRBJ1-5 many
CASSYRDVGNQPQHF TGTGCCAGTAGCTACCGGGACGTTGGCAATCAGCCCCAGCATTTT TRBV19 - TRBJ1-5 -
CASSDSGGVYEQYF TGTGCCAGCAGTGATAGCGGGGGAGTCTACGAGCAGTACTTC TRBV2 TRBD2 TRBJ2-7 few
CSARESPGTSNQPQHF TGCAGTGCTAGAGAGTCCCCAGGGACGAGCAATCAGCCCCAGCATTTT TRBV20-1 - TRBJ1-5 -
CASSGLAAYNEQFF TGTGCCAGCAGCGGACTAGCCGCCTACAATGAGCAGTTCTTC TRBV12-3/TRBV12-4 TRBD2 TRBJ2-1 -
CAIIEDSSYSYTF TGTGCCATCATTGAGGACAGCTCCTATAGCTACACCTTC TRBV10-3 - TRBJ1-2 -
CASSQDRAAEAFF TGCGCCAGCAGCCAAGATAGGGCAGCCGAAGCTTTCTTT TRBV4-3 - TRBJ1-1 many
CAIRDIGENTQCNYGYTF TGTGCCATCAGGGACATTGGAGAGAACACCCAATGTAACTATGGCTACACCTTC TRBV10-3 - TRBJ1-2 -
CASSPGTGRGDTQYF TGTGCCAGCAGCCCCGGGACAGGACGCGGGGATACGCAGTATTTT TRBV25-1 TRBD1 TRBJ2-3 -
CSVEWASGSYEQFF TGCAGCGTTGAATGGGCTAGCGGGAGCTATGAGCAGTTCTTC TRBV29-1 TRBD2 TRBJ2-1 -
CSARGIAGGYTF TGCAGTGCAAGGGGAATAGCCGGTGGCTACACCTTC TRBV20-1 - TRBJ1-2 few
CSVSEGLLGNQPQHF TGCAGCGTTTCGGAGGGGCTGTTGGGCAATCAGCCCCAGCATTTT TRBV20-1 - TRBJ1-5 -
CASSFHSGGVYEQYF TGTGCCAGCAGTTTTCATAGCGGGGGGGTGTACGAGCAGTACTTC TRBV7-9 TRBD2 TRBJ2-7 -
CASSPDRAYEQYF TGTGCCAGCAGCCCGGACAGGGCGTACGAGCAGTACTTC TRBV7-8 TRBD1 TRBJ2-7 -
CATSGQAQNIQYF TGTGCCACCAGCGGACAGGCGCAAAACATTCAGTACTTC TRBV24-1 TRBD1 TRBJ2-4 -
CASSQGTGTNQPQHF TGTGCCAGCAGCCAAGGGACAGGCACTAATCAGCCCCAGCATTTT TRBV2 TRBD1 TRBJ1-5 once
CASSLASDRFNTEAFF TGCGCCAGCAGCTTGGCCTCGGACAGGTTCAACACTGAAGCTTTCTTT TRBV5-1 TRBD1 TRBJ1-1 once
CASRRSPTNEKLFF TGTGCCAGCAGGCGGTCGCCAACTAATGAAAAACTGTTTTTT TRBV2 - TRBJ1-4 few
CSARAFRTGDSSMGQPQHF TGCAGTGCTAGAGCCTTTCGGACAGGGGACTCTTCTATGGGTCAGCCCCAGCATTTT TRBV20-1 TRBD1 TRBJ1-5 many
CSARPPRGPYGYTF TGCAGTGCGCGACCTCCCAGGGGCCCCTATGGCTACACCTTC TRBV20-1 - TRBJ1-2 -
CASSLEAGPGNTF TGTGCTAGCAGCTTAGAGGCAGGGCCTGGAAACACCTTC TRBV7-6 - TRBJ1-2 -
CASSQTGTGGAEQYF TGTGCCAGCAGCCAAACCGGGACAGGGGGCGCCGAGCAGTACTTC TRBV11-2 TRBD1 TRBJ2-7 once
CSARPGRTYEQYF TGCAGTGCTAGACCGGGGCGTACCTACGAGCAGTACTTC TRBV20-1 - TRBJ2-7 -
CASSDGRRRAFF TGTGCCAGCAGCGACGGCCGTCGACGAGCTTTCTTT TRBV3-1 - TRBJ1-1 -
CASSVGLGITDTQYF TGTGCCAGCAGCGTAGGTCTAGGAATCACAGATACGCAGTATTTT TRBV9 - TRBJ2-3 -
CASSFFAREGGDTQYF TGTGCCAGCAGCTTTTTTGCGAGGGAGGGCGGGGATACGCAGTATTTT TRBV7-2 TRBD2 TRBJ2-3 -
CASSLAGGQDEQFF TGTGCCAGCAGCTTAGCGGGGGGGCAGGATGAGCAGTTCTTC TRBV7-9 - TRBJ2-1 -
CASSLWTGQLYGYTF TGTGCCAGCAGTTTGTGGACGGGACAGCTATATGGCTACACCTTC TRBV12-3/TRBV12-4 TRBD1 TRBJ1-2 many
CASSRGPYGYTF TGTGCCAGTAGTAGGGGGCCCTATGGCTACACCTTC TRBV19 - TRBJ1-2 -
CASSLQDNEGYTF TGTGCCAGCAGCTTACAGGACAATGAGGGCTACACCTTC TRBV7-9 - TRBJ1-2 many
CASSGRQGWHEQYF TGTGCCAGTAGTGGTCGACAGGGGTGGCACGAGCAGTACTTC TRBV19 TRBD1 TRBJ2-7 -
CASSSTVEQYF TGTGCCAGCAGTTCGACGGTCGAGCAGTACTTC TRBV27 - TRBJ2-7 many
CAISESPGSYGYTF TGTGCCATCAGTGAGTCACCGGGAAGCTATGGCTACACCTTC TRBV10-3 - TRBJ1-2 -
CASSSWTADSPLHF TGTGCCAGCAGTTCTTGGACAGCCGATTCACCCCTCCACTTT TRBV6-5 - TRBJ1-6 -
CASSRTGGDEKLFF TGTGCCAGCAGCAGGACAGGGGGCGATGAAAAACTGTTTTTT TRBV5-5 TRBD1 TRBJ1-4 many
CSAEHSSGSTDTQYF TGCAGTGCGGAACACTCTAGCGGAAGCACAGATACGCAGTATTTT TRBV20-1 TRBD2 TRBJ2-3 -
CSATARRAGPPDTQYF TGCAGTGCTACCGCCCGTAGAGCGGGACCCCCAGATACGCAGTATTTT TRBV20-1 TRBD2 TRBJ2-3 -
CASIWRGSETQYF TGTGCCAGTATCTGGCGAGGTAGTGAGACCCAGTACTTC TRBV19 - TRBJ2-5 -
CAISYGSEAFF TGTGCCATCAGTTATGGGTCTGAAGCTTTCTTT TRBV10-3 - TRBJ1-1 -
CASSLEGTDTQYF TGTGCCAGCAGCTTAGAGGGCACAGATACGCAGTATTTT TRBV13 - TRBJ2-3 many
CASSDPLSTEAFF TGCGCCAGCAGTGACCCGTTGAGCACTGAAGCTTTCTTT TRBV10-1 - TRBJ1-1 -
CSALDGTLTTYEQYF TGCAGCGCTCTGGATGGGACCCTGACAACCTACGAGCAGTACTTC TRBV29-1 - TRBJ2-7 many
CAIRTTSLEAGELFF TGTGCCATCAGGACAACCTCGTTGGAGGCCGGGGAGCTGTTTTTT TRBV10-3 - TRBJ2-2 -
CASSPILGSGEQYF TGTGCCAGCAGCCCGATCCTCGGGTCGGGCGAGCAGTACTTC TRBV7-2 - TRBJ2-7 -